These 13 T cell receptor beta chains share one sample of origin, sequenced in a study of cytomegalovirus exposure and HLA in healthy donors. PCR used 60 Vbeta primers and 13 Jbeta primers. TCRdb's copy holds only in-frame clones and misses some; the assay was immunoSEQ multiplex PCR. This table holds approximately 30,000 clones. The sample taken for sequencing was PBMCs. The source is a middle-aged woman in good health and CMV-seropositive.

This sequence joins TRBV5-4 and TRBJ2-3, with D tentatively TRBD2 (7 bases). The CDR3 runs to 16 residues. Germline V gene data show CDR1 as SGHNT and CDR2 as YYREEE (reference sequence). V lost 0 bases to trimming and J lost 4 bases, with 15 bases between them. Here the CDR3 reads CASSLGGGGTSDTQYF. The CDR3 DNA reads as TGTGCCAGCAGCTTGGGGGGGGGCGGTACCTCAGATACGCAGTATTTT. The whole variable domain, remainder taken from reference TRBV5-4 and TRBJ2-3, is ETGVTQSPTHLIKTRGQQVTLRCSSQSGHNTVSWYQQALGQGPQFIFQYYREEENGRGNFPPRFSGLQFPNYSSELNVNALELDDSALYLCASSLGGGGTSDTQYFGPGTRLTVL.

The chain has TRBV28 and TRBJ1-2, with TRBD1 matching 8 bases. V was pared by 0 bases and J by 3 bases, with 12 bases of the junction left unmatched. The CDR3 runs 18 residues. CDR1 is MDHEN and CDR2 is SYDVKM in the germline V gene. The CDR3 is CASSLWGPFRGQDYGYTF. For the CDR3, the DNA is TGTGCCAGCAGTTTATGGGGGCCGTTCAGGGGGCAGGACTATGGCTACACCTTC.

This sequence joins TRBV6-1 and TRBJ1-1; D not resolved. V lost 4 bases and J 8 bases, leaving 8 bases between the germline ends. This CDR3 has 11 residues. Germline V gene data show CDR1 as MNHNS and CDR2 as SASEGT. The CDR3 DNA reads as TGTGCCAGCAGTGTCGACGGGGAAGCTTTCTTT. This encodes CASSVDGEAFF.

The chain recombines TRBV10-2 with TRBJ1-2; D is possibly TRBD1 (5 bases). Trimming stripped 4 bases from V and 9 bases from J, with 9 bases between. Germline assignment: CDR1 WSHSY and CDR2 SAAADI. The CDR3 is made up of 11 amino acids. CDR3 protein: CASSADSSYTF. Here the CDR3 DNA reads TGCGCCAGCAGTGCTGACAGCAGCTACACCTTC.

The CDR3: CASSQDSQGTGRHYEQYF. Here the CDR3 DNA reads TGCGCCAGCAGCCAAGACAGTCAGGGTACAGGGAGACACTACGAGCAGTACTTC. The gene calls are TRBV4-1 and TRBJ2-7, with D tentatively TRBD1 (6 bases). V was pared by 0 bases and J by 3 bases, with 21 bases between. The CDR3 extends over 18 amino acids. Germline V gives CDR1 MGHRA, CDR2 YSYEKL.

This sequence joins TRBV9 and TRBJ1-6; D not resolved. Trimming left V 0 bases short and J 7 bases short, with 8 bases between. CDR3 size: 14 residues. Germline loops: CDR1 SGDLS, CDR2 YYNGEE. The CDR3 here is CASSVGSPNSPLHF. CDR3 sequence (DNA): TGTGCCAGCAGCGTAGGTTCTCCCAATTCACCCCTCCACTTT.

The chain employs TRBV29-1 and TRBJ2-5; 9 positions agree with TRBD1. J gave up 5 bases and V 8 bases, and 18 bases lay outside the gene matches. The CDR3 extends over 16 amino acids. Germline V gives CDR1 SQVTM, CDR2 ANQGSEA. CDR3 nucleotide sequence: TGCAGCACACCGGGACAGGGAGATGTAAACACGGAGACCCAGTACTTC. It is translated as CSTPGQGDVNTETQYF.

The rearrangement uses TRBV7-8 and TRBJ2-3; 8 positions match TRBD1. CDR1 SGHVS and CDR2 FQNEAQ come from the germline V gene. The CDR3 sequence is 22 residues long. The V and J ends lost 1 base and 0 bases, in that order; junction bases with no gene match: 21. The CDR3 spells CASSLDLWTGSFKGSSTDTQYF. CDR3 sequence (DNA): TGTGCCAGCAGCTTAGATTTGTGGACAGGGTCCTTCAAGGGCTCTAGCACAGATACGCAGTATTTT.

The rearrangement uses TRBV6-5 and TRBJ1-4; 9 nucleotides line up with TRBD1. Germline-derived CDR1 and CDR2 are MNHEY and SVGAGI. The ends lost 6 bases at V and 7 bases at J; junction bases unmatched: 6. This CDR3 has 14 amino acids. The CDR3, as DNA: TGTGCCAGCAGGCCCACAGGGGGCGTTGAAAAACTGTTTTTT. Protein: CASRPTGGVEKLFF.

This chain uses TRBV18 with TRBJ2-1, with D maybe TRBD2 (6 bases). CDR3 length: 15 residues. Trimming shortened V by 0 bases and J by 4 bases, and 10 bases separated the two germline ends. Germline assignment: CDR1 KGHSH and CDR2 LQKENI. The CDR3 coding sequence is TGTGCCAGCTCACCACCGGCAGGACTATACAATGAGCAGTTCTTC. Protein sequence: CASSPPAGLYNEQFF. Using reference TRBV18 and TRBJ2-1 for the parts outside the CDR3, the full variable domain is NAGVMQNPRHLVRRRGQEARLRCSPMKGHSHVYWYRQLPEEGLKFMVYLQKENIIDESGMPKERFSAEFPKEGPSILRIQQVVRGDSAAYFCASSPPAGLYNEQFFGPGTRLTVL.

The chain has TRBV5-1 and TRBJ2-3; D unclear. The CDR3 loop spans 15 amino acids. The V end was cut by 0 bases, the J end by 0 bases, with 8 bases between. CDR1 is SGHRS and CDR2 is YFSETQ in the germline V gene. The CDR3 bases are TGCGCCAGCAGCTTGGTGGGCTTTAGCACAGATACGCAGTATTTT. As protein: CASSLVGFSTDTQYF.

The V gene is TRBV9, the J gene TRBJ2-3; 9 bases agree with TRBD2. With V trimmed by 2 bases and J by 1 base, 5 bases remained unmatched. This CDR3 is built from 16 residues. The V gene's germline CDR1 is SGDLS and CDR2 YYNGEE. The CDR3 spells CASSVDIAGGTDTQYF. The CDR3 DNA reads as TGTGCCAGCAGCGTGGATATAGCGGGGGGCACAGATACGCAGTATTTT.

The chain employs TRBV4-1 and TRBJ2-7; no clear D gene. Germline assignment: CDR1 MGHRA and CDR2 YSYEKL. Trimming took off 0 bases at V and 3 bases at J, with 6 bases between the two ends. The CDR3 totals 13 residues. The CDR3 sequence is CASSQDQNYEQYF. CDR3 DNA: TGCGCCAGCAGCCAAGACCAAAACTACGAGCAGTACTTC.